This T cell receptor (beta chain) emerged from a study of blood T cell repertoires in COVID-19. Study background: COVID-19 samples from acute and convalescent phases originated in the United States, Italy and Spain. The cDNA or gDNA used as material had been derived from T cells, B-cell-depleted T cells, or PBMCs.

Per the study methods: Amplification from reference gene primers served as the basis for estimated nucleated cell counts. Profiling relied on immunoSEQ multiplex PCR, and the TCRdb table lists in-frame clones only, not all of them. V and J calls and clone size are given by that table; D and trimming were obtained from the DNA. Of tens of thousands of clones in the sample, less than 95% are singletons; the top ten hold approximately 0.49%. The CDR3 is 14 residues long. V lost 5 bases and J lost 6, with 16 bases in between. Germline CDR1 reads GTSNPN; CDR2 reads SVGIG (reference sequence). Only a few counts were recorded for this clone. Seattle enrolled patients during active infection and tracked them longitudinally.

Source material: peripheral blood. This clonotype originated in a man between 50 and 59 years old with COVID-19, enrolled during active disease. This rearrangement joins TRBV30 to TRBJ1-4, with D possibly matching TRBD1 (6 bases). CDR3 sequence: CAWGEQGWDEKLFF. CDR3 coding DNA: TGTGCCTGGGGGGAACAGGGATGGGATGAAAAACTGTTTTTT.